The present T cell receptor (beta chain) was sequenced within a study of cytomegalovirus exposure and HLA in healthy donors. General study points: The majority of CMV-associated TCR beta chains were reported as apparently HLA-restricted in a later analysis. Researchers reported in a later analysis that a missense DCLRE1C variant was tied to TCR beta V- and J-gene trimming.

A multiplex PCR was run with 60 Vbeta primers and 13 Jbeta primers. Original data processing: In a later analysis, about 9.9 million of 60 million to 80 million unique beta chains occurred in at least two donors. Clones were sequenced by immunoSEQ multiplex PCR, and TCRdb holds only the in-frame ones, with some missing. Clone size and the V and J calls come from that table; the DNA yielded D and trimming. The table records around 140,000 clones, around 78% of them present only once. In the case of this clone: What it recognizes is unknown.

V lost 3 bases, J lost 2 bases, and 10 bases lay in between. The CDR3 runs 14 residues. Germline V gives CDR1 LNHDA, CDR2 SQIVND (reference sequence). The TCR comes from a woman aged 40 to 55 in good health and CMV-seropositive. The chain combines TRBV19 with TRBJ1-1; D gene ambiguous. The specimen sequenced was PBMCs. CDR3 loop: CASSINLYNTEAFF. The DNA of the CDR3 is TGTGCCAGTAGTATCAACCTCTATAACACTGAAGCTTTCTTT.